This T cell receptor beta chain derives from a study of control samples from healthy donors and cancer patients. Per germline, CDR1 SGDLS and CDR2 YYNGEE. CDR3 length equals 14 residues. V was pared by 4 bases and J by 2 bases, with 10 bases between. Clones were sequenced by immunoSEQ multiplex PCR, and TCRdb holds only the in-frame ones, with some missing. The sample consists of 85,000 to 120,000 clones, approximately 90% of them appearing once. The chain has TRBV9 and TRBJ1-5; D is possibly TRBD1 (5 bases). This receptor was taken from a woman aged 18-29 years in good health. Sequenced input: blood. CDR3: CASSPWGGNQPQHF. For the CDR3, the DNA is TGTGCCAGCAGCCCCTGGGGGGGCAATCAGCCCCAGCATTTT.